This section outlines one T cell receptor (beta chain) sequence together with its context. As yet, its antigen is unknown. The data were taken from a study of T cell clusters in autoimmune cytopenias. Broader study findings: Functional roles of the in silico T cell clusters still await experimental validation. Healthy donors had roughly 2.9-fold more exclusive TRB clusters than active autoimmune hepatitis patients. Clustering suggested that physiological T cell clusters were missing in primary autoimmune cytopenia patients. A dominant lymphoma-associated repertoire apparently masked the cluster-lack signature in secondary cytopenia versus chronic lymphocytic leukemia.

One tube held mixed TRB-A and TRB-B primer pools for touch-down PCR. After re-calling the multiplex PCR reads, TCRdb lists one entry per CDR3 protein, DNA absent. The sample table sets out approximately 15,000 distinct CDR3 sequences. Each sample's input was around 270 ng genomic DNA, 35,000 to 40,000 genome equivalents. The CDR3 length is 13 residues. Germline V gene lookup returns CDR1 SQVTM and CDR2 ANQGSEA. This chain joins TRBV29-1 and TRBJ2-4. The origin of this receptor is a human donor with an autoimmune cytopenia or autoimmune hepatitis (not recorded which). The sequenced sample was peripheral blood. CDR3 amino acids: CSVVKMSKNIQYF. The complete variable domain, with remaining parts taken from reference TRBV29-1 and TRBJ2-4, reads SAVISQKPSRDICQRGTSLTIQCQVDSQVTMMFWYRQQPGQSLTLIATANQGSEATYESGFVIDKFPISRPNLTFSTLTVSNMSPEDSSIYLCSVVKMSKNIQYFGAGTRLSVL.